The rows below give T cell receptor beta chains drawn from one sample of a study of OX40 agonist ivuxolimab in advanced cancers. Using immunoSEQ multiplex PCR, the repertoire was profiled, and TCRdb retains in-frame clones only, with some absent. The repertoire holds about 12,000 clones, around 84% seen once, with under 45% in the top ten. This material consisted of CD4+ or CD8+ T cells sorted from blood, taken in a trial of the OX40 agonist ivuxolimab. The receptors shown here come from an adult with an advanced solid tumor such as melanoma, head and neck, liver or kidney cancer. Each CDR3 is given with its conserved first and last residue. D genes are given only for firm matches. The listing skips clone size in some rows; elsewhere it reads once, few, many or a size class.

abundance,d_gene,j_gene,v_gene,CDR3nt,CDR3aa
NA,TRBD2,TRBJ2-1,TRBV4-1,TGCGCCAGCAGCCAACTCCCAGCCGGGACTACTATTGGCAATGAGCAGTTCTTC,CASSQLPAGTTIGNEQFF
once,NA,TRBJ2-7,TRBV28,TGTGCCAGCAGTTCCCCCCCACCGGGCTACGAGCAGTACTTC,CASSSPPPGYEQYF
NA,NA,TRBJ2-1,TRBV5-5,TGTGCCAGCAGCTGGGACAATGAGCAGTTCTTC,CASSWDNEQFF
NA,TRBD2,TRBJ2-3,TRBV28,TGTGCCAGCAGTTTGCCCTATTGGACTAGCGGGAGGGCCTCCCGAGGGGCAGATACGCAGTATTTT,CASSLPYWTSGRASRGADTQYF
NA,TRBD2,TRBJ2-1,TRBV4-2,TGTGCCAGCAGCCAAGCCGGGACTAGCGTTTACAATGAGCAGTTCTTC,CASSQAGTSVYNEQFF
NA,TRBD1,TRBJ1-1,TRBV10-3,TGTGCCATCAGTGGTCGGGGACAGGGTACAGCTTTCTTT,CAISGRGQGTAFF
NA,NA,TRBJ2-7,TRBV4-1,TGCGCCAGCAGCCAAGAGGCAGGGACCTCCTACGAGCAGTACTTC,CASSQEAGTSYEQYF
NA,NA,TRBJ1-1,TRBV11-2,TGTGCCAGCAGCTTAGTGGTAGGTGTGAACACTGAAGCTTTCTTT,CASSLVVGVNTEAFF
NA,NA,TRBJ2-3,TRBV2,TGTGCCAGCAGTGAAGACCGCCACACAGATACGCAGTATTTT,CASSEDRHTDTQYF
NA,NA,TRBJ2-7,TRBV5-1,TGCGCCAGCAGCTTGGGCTACGAGCAGTACTTC,CASSLGYEQYF
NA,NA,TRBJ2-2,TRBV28,TGTGCCAGCAGTTTGAGGGGGGAGGCGGGCACCGGGGAGCTGTTTTTT,CASSLRGEAGTGELFF
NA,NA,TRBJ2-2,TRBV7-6,TGTGCCAGCGAAGGGGGAAATACCGGGGAGCTGTTTTTT,CASEGGNTGELFF
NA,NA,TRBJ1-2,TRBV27,TGTGCCAGCAGTTTCGCAGGATATGGCTACACCTTC,CASSFAGYGYTF